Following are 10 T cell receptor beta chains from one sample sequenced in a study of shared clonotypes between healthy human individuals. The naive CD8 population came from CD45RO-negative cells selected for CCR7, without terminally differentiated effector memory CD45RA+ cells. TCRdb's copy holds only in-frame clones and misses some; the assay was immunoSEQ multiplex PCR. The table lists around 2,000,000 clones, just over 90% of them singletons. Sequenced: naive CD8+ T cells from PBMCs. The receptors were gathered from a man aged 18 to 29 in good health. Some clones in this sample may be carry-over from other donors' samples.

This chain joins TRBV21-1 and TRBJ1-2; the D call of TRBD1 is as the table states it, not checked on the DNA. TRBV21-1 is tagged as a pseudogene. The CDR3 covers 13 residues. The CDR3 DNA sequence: TGTGCCAGCAGCAAAGACAGGACAGGCGGCTACACCTTC. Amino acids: CASSKDRTGGYTF.

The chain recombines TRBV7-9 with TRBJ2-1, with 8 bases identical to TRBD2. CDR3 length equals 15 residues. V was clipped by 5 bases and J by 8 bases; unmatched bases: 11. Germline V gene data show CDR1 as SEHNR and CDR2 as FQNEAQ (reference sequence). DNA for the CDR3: TGTGCCAGCAGCCCCGGGACTAGAGTGTGGGATGAGCAGTTCTTC. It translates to CASSPGTRVWDEQFF. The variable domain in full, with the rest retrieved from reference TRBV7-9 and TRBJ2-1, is DTGVSQNPRHKITKRGQNVTFRCDPISEHNRLYWYRQTLGQGPEFLTYFQNEAQLEKSRLLSDRFSAERPKGSFSTLEIQRTEQGDSAMYLCASSPGTRVWDEQFFGPGTRLTVL.

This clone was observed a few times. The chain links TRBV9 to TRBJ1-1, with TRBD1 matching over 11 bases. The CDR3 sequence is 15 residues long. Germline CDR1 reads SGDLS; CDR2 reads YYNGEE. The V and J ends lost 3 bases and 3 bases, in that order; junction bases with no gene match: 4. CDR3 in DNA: TGTGCCAGCAGCGGGACAGGGGGCTCAGACACTGAAGCTTTCTTT. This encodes CASSGTGGSDTEAFF. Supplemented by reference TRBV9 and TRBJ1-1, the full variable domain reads DSGVTQTPKHLITATGQRVTLRCSPRSGDLSVYWYQQSLDQGLQFLIQYYNGEERAKGNILERFSAQQFPDLHSELNLSSLELGDSALYFCASSGTGGSDTEAFFGQGTRLTVV.

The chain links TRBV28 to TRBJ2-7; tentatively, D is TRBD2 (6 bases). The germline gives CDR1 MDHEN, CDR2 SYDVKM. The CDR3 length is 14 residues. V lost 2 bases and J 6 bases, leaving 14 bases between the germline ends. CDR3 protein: CASSLIREATEQYF. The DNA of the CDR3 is TGTGCCAGCAGTTTAATCAGGGAGGCTACCGAGCAGTACTTC.

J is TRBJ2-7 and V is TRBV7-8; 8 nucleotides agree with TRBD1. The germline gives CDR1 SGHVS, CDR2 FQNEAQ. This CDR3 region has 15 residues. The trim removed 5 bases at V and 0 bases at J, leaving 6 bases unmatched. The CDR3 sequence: CASSLRQGPSYEQYF. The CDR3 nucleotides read TGTGCCAGCAGCCTACGACAGGGGCCCTCCTACGAGCAGTACTTC.

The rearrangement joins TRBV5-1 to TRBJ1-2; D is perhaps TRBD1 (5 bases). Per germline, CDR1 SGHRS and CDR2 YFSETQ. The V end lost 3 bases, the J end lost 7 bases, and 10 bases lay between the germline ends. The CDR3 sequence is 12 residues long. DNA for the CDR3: TGCGCCAGCAGCTCGGACACAGGTGGCTACACCTTC. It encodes CASSSDTGGYTF.

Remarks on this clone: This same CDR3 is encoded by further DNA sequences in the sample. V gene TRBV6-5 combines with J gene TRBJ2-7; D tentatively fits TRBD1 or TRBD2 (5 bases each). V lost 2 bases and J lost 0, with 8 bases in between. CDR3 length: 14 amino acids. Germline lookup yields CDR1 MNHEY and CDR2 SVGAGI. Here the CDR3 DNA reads TGTGCCAGCAGTTACGGGGGAGCCTCCTACGAGCAGTACTTC. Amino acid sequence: CASSYGGASYEQYF.

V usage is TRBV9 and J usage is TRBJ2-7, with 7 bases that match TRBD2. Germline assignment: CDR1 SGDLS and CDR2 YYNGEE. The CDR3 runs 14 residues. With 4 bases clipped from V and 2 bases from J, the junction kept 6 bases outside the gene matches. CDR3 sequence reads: CASSSRDYTYEQYF. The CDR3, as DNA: TGTGCCAGCAGCTCCCGGGACTATACCTACGAGCAGTACTTC.

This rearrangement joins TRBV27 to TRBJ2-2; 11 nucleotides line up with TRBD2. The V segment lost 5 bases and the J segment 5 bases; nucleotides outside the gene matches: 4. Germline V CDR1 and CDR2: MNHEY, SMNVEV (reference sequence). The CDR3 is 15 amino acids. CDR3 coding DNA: TGTGCCAGCAGTCCCCGGACTAGCGGGACCGGGGAGCTGTTTTTT. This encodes CASSPRTSGTGELFF.

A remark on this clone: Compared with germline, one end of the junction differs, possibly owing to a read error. The CDR3 is CASSSQGQAQGTQYF. In DNA, the CDR3 is TGTGCCAGCAGCTCCCAAGGCCAGGCCCAAGGGACCCAGTACTTC. V gene TRBV7-9 combines with J gene TRBJ2-5; D call uncertain. Germline CDR1 is SEHNR and CDR2 is FQNEAQ (reference sequence). The CDR3 loop spans 15 amino acids.